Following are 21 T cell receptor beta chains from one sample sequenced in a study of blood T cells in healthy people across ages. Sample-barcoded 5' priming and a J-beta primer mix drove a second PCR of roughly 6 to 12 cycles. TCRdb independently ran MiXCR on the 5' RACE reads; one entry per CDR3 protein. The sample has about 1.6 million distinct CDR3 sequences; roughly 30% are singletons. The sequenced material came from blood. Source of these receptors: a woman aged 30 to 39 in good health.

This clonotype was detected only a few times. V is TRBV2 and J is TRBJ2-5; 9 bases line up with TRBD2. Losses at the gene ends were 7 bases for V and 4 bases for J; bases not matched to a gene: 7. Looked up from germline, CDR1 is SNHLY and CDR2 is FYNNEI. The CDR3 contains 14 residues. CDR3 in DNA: TGTGCCAGCATCCTCAAGCGGGGGGTAGAGACCCAGTACTTC. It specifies CASILKRGVETQYF. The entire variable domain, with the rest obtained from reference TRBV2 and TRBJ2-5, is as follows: EPEVTQTPSHQVTQMGQEVILRCVPISNHLYFYWYRQILGQKVEFLVSFYNNEISEKSEIFDDQFSVERPDGSNFTLKIRSTKLEDSAMYFCASILKRGVETQYFGPGTRLLVL.

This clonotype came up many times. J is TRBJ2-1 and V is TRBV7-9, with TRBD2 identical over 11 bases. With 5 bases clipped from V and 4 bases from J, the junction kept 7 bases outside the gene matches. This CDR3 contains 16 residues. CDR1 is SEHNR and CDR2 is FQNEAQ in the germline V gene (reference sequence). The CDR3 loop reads CASSPTGLAEYNEQFF. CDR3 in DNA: TGTGCCAGCAGCCCCACGGGACTAGCGGAGTACAATGAGCAGTTCTTC.

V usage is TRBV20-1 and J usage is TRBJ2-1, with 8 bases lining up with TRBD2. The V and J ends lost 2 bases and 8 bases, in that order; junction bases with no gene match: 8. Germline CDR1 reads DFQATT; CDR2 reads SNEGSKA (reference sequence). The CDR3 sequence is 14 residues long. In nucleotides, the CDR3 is TGCAGTGCTAGATCGAGCGGGAGACTACATGAGCAGTTCTTC. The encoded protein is CSARSSGRLHEQFF.

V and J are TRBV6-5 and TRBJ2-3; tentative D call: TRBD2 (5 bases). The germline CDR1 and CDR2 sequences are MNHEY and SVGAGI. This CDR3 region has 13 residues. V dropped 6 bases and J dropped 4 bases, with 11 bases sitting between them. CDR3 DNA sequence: TGTGCCAGCAGACGGACTCCCTCAGATACGCAGTATTTT. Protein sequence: CASRRTPSDTQYF.

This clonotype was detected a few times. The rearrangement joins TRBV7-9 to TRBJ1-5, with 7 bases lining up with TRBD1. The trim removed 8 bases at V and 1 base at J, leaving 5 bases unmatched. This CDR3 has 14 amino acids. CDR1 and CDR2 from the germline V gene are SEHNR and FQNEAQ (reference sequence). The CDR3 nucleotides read TGTGCCAGCGGGACAGATCAGAGCAATCAGCCCCAGCATTTT. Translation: CASGTDQSNQPQHF.

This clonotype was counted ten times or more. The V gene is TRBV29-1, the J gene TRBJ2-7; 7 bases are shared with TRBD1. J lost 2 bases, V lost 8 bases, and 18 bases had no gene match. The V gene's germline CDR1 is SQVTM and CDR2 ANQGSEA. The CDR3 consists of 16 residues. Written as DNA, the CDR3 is TGCAGCCGGCCAGGACAGGTTTTAGGTCGCACCTACGAGCAGTACTTC. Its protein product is CSRPGQVLGRTYEQYF.

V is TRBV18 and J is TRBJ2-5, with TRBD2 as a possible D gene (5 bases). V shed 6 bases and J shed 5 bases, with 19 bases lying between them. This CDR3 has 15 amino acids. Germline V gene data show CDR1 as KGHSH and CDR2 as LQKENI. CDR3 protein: CASSPGNLDSETQYF. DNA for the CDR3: TGTGCCAGCTCGCCCGGGAATTTGGACTCGGAGACCCAGTACTTC.

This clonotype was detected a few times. Here the CDR3 DNA reads TGTGCCAGCGGGATAAACGGTGGTGAAGCTTTCTTT. Amino acids: CASGINGGEAFF. The V gene is TRBV27, the J gene TRBJ1-1, with D hard to call. This CDR3 has 12 residues. The germline CDR1 and CDR2 sequences are MNHEY and SMNVEV (reference sequence). With 8 bases removed from V and 7 bases from J, the gap between germline ends came to 14 bases.

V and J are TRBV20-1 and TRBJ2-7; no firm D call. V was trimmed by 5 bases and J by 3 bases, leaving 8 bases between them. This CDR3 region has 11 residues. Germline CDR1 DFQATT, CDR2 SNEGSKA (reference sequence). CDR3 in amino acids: CSAFRDYEQYF. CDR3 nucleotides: TGCAGTGCTTTTAGGGACTACGAGCAGTACTTC.

CDR3 nucleotide sequence: TGTGCCTGGACCACTGCCTATGGCTACACCTTC. The encoded protein is CAWTTAYGYTF. This chain connects TRBV30 to TRBJ1-2; no firm D call. The CDR3 runs 11 residues. The V gene lost 4 bases and the J gene lost 4 bases, with 7 bases spanning the gap. CDR1 and CDR2 from the germline V gene are GTSNPN and SVGIG (reference sequence).

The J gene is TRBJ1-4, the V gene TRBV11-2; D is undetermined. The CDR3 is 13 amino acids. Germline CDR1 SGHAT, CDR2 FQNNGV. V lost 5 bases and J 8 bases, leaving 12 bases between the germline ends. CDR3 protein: CASSPRPAEKLFF. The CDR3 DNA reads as TGTGCCAGCAGCCCACGCCCTGCCGAAAAACTGTTTTTT.

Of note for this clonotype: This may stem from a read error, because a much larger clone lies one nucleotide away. The CDR3 reads CASSQVGGGQYF. The CDR3, as DNA: TGTGCCAGCAGCCAGGTGGGGGGCGGGCAGTACTTC. The chain couples TRBV4-2 to TRBJ2-7; D may correspond to TRBD1 or TRBD2 (6 bases each). CDR1 is LGHNA and CDR2 is YNFKEQ in the germline V gene. The CDR3 totals 12 residues. Deletions cut 3 bases from V and 9 bases from J, with 12 bases between.

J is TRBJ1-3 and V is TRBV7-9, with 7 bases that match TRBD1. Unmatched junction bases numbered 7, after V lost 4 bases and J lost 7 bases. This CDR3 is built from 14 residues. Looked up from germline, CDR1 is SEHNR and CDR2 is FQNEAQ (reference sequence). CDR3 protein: CASSSTGAENTIYF. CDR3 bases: TGTGCCAGCAGCTCCACAGGGGCGGAGAACACCATATATTTT.

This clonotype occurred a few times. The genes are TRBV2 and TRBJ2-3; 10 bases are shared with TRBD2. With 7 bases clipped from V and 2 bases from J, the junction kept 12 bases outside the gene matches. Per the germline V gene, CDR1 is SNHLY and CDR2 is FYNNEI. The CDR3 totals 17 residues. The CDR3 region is CASKGRMTSGHTDTQYF. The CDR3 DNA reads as TGTGCCAGCAAGGGACGGATGACTAGCGGGCACACAGATACGCAGTATTTT.

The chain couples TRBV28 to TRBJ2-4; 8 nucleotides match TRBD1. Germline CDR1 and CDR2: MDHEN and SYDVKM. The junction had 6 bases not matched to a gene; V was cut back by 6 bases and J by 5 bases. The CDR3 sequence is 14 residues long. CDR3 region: CASRQQGVENIQYF. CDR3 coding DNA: TGTGCCAGCAGACAACAGGGGGTGGAAAACATTCAGTACTTC.

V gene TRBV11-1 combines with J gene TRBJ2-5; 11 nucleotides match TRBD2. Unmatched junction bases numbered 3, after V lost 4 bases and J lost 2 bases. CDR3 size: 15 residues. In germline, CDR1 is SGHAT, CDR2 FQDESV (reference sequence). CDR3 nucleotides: TGTGCCAGCAGCTCGGGACTAGCGGAACAAGAGACCCAGTACTTC. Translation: CASSSGLAEQETQYF.

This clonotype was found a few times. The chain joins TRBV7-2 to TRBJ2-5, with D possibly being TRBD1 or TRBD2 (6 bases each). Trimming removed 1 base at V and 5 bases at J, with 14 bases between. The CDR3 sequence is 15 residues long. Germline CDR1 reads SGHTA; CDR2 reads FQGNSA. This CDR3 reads CASSLGGAFRETQYF. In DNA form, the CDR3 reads TGTGCCAGCAGCTTAGGGGGGGCCTTCCGGGAGACCCAGTACTTC. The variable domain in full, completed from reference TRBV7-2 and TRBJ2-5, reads GAGVSQSPSNKVTEKGKDVELRCDPISGHTALYWYRQSLGQGLEFLIYFQGNSAPDKSGLPSDRFSAERTGGSVSTLTIQRTQQEDSAVYLCASSLGGAFRETQYFGPGTRLLVL.

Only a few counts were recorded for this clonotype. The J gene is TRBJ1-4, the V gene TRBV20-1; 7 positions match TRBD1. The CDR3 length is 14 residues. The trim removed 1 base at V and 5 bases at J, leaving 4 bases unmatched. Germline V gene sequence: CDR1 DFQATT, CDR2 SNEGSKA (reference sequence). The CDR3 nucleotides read TGCAGTGCTAGAGGGCCAGGGGGGAATGAAAAACTGTTTTTT. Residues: CSARGPGGNEKLFF.

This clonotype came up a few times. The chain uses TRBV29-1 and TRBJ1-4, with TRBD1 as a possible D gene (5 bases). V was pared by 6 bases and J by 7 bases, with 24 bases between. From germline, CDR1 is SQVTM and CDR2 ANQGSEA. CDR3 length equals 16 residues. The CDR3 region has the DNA TGCAGCGTCGGGCGGGACGGAGGAGCCCGTGGTGAAAAACTGTTTTTT. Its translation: CSVGRDGGARGEKLFF.

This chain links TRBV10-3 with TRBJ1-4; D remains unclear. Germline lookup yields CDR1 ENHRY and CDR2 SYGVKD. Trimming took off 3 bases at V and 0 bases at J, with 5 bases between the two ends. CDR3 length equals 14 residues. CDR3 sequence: CAISDLATNEKLFF. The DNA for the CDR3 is TGTGCCATCAGTGACCTTGCAACTAATGAAAAACTGTTTTTT.

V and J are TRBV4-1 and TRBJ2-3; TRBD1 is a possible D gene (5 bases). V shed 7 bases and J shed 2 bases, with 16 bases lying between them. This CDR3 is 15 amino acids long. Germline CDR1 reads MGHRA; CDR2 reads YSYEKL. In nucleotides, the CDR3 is TGCGCCAGCAACCCCTACCAGGGCCTCACAGATACGCAGTATTTT. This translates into CASNPYQGLTDTQYF.